This T cell receptor beta chain is drawn from a study of response to subunit inactivated influenza vaccine listed by TCRdb under 2018. For the study in its entirety: Deep quantitative T cell receptor repertoire profiling was used in the study to track responses to a trivalent subunit inactivated influenza vaccine. The research as a whole found: The authors proposed that each seasonal influenza vaccination may bring in only a limited number of new T cells.

Concerning this clonotype: Its target antigen remains unknown. Base-call qualities are not available, and no considerably larger clone is one nucleotide away.

V and J lose 1 base and 6 bases, and a span of 7 bases separates them. Based on the germline V gene (reference sequence), the CDR1 and CDR2 sequences are SEHNR and FQNEAQ. The cysteine opens and the phenylalanine closes a CDR3 of 12 amino acids. Only the CDR3 DNA stays, 36 bases, in frame from base 1. Library preparation was by RT-PCR. Sequenced using an Illumina HiSeq 2500. TCRdb ran its own pipeline on the public reads, namely fastp trimming at Q25 and MiXCR clone calling, and kept in-frame beta chains. Every distinct CDR3 protein forms one entry, paired with its most common genes and DNA. For this sample the table gives fewer than 600,000 distinct CDR3 sequences, of which approximately 6.9% were detected only once. The ten largest clones represent less than 15% of the sample.

Sequenced material: PBMCs from blood, taken less than 30 months after vaccination. The rearranged segments are TRBV7-9 and TRBJ2-7, with the D gene not clear enough to name. The receptor's source is a man between 50 and 69 years old who received an inactivated influenza vaccine. Donor details come from another sample of the same person, matched by shared clones. The base sequence is TGTGCCAGCAGCTTAGGACTTTCCGAGCAGTACTTC. Its amino acids are CASSLGLSEQYF.